These 7 T cell receptor beta chains were all obtained from the same sample, sequenced in a study of neoadjuvant anti-PD-1 for oral cavity cancer (dated by TCRdb to 2020 to 2023). Library preparation used the immunoSEQ multiplex PCR assay. TCRdb limited this immuneACCESS table to in-frame rearrangements with V and J called. A share of clones is missing; checked studies link under half to unresolved V genes, and the rest is unexplained. The sample table holds under 7,000 clones, of which less than 65% were seen once. The top ten clonotypes cover roughly 7.6% of the sample. The time point label on this specimen signifies: after neoadjuvant nivolumab, at surgical resection. The input for sequencing was tumor tissue, taken after nivolumab (anti-PD-1) treatment. The origin of the receptors is a person between 40 and 85 years old with oral cavity squamous cell carcinoma.

In this sample, this clone turned up a few times. This sequence joins TRBV11-2 and TRBJ1-1; D not certain. The V end was cut by 6 bases, the J end by 1 base, with 12 bases between. CDR1 and CDR2 (germline): SGHAT, FQNNGV. The CDR3 has 14 amino acids. Written as DNA, the CDR3 is TGTGCCAGCAGTTTCCCCCGGCAGAACACTGAAGCTTTCTTT. It is translated as CASSFPRQNTEAFF. Supplemented by reference TRBV11-2 and TRBJ1-1, the full variable domain reads EAGVAQSPRYKIIEKRQSVAFWCNPISGHATLYWYQQILGQGPKLLIQFQNNGVVDDSQLPKDRFSAERLKGVDSTLKIQPAKLEDSAVYLCASSFPRQNTEAFFGQGTRLTVV.

This chain connects TRBV7-9 to TRBJ1-5; 9 bases align to TRBD1. The J segment lost 6 bases and the V segment lost 5 bases, leaving 8 bases of the junction unmatched. Germline CDR1 is SEHNR and CDR2 is FQNEAQ (reference sequence). The CDR3 length is 15 residues. As DNA, the CDR3 is TGTGCCAGCAGCCCCGGAGGACAGGGGAGTCAGCCCCAGCATTTT. Translation: CASSPGGQGSQPQHF.

The chain joins TRBV14 to TRBJ2-7, with 9 bases that match TRBD1. The CDR3 loop spans 16 amino acids. After removal of 1 base from V and 1 base from J, the junction contained 5 bases not matched to a gene. CDR1 is SGHDN, CDR2 FVKESK, per germline. The CDR3 DNA sequence: TGTGCCAGCAGCCAAGGGGCTGGGACAGGGTCCTACGAGCAGTACTTC. This gives the protein CASSQGAGTGSYEQYF.

This clone showed up just a few times. The rearrangement links TRBV5-1 to TRBJ2-7; 8 positions agree with TRBD1. Germline trimming cut 0 bases from V and 3 bases from J; bases unmatched to any gene: 5. The length of the CDR3 is 15 residues. Per germline, CDR1 SGHRS and CDR2 YFSETQ. CDR3 region: CASSLGPGGDYEQYF. CDR3 bases: TGCGCCAGCAGCTTGGGGCCAGGGGGCGACTACGAGCAGTACTTC.

The rearrangement links TRBV9 to TRBJ2-3; 13 nucleotides align to TRBD2. V shed 2 bases, J shed 9 bases, and the junction held 3 bases outside the gene matches. Germline CDR1 and CDR2: SGDLS and YYNGEE. The CDR3 spans 14 residues. CDR3 region: CASSVGTSGTTQYF. In nucleotides, the CDR3 is TGTGCCAGCAGCGTGGGGACTAGCGGGACGACGCAGTATTTT.

The chain uses TRBV5-3 and TRBJ2-1; 8 nucleotides line up with TRBD2. TRBV5-3 is known as an ORF, though its function is uncertain. J was trimmed by 2 bases and V by 1 base; bases with no gene match: 14. The CDR3 sequence is 19 residues long. CDR3 sequence reads: CARSLRREGSLCPYNEQFF. CDR3 sequence (DNA): TGTGCCAGAAGCTTGAGACGGGAGGGCTCCTTGTGCCCCTACAATGAGCAGTTCTTC.

The V call is TRBV5-8, the J call TRBJ1-4; TRBD1 matches 8 bases. CDR1 is SGHTS, CDR2 YDEGEE, per germline. V dropped 4 bases and J dropped 8; count of bases not matched to a gene: 10. There are 15 residues in the CDR3. The CDR3 spells CASSQGRQGIEKLFF. The CDR3 coding sequence is TGTGCCAGCAGCCAAGGTCGACAGGGGATCGAAAAACTGTTTTTT.